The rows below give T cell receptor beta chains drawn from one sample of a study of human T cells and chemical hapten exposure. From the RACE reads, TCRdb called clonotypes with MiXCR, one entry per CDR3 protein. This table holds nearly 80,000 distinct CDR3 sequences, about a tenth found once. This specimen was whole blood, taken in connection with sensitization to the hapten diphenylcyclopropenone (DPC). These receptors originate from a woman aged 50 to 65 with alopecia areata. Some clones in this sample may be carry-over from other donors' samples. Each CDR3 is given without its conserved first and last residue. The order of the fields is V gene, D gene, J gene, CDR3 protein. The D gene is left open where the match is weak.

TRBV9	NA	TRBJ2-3	ASSVGGTQY
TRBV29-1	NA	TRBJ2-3	SVNYLSTDTQY
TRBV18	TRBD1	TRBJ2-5	ATFADRAQETQY
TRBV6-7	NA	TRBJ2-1	ASSPGLVPFRNVQF
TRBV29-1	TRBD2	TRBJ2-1	SAEDPGLAGEQF
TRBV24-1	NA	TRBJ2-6	ATSDARTASGSGANVLT
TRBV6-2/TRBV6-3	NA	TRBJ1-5	ASTYQGSHNQPQH
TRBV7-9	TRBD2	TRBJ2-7	ASSYPARTSGNYEQY
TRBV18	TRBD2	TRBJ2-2	ASSPPLAGVTRELF
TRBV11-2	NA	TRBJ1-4	ASSLVTNEKLF
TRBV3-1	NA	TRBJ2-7	ASSPNRIYEQY
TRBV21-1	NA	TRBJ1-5	ASSKENSTSNQPQH
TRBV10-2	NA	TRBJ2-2	ASMGEHLPNTGELF
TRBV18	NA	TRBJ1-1	ASSPLAEGTEAF
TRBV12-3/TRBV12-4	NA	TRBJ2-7	ASSFPTYEQY
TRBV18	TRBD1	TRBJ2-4	ASSPPRTGAIKNIQY
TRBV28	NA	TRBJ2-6	ASSLGSSGANVLT
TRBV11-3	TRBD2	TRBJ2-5	ASGREETQY
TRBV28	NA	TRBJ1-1	ASSLGGWDTEAF
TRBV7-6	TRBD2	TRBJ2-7	ASSSASGREYEQY
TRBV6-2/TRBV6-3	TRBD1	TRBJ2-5	ASSYTPGQQETQY
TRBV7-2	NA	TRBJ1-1	ASSSTWTSEAF
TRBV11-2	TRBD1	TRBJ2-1	ASTATGYNEQF
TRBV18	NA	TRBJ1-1	ASSPTTNPLGTEAF